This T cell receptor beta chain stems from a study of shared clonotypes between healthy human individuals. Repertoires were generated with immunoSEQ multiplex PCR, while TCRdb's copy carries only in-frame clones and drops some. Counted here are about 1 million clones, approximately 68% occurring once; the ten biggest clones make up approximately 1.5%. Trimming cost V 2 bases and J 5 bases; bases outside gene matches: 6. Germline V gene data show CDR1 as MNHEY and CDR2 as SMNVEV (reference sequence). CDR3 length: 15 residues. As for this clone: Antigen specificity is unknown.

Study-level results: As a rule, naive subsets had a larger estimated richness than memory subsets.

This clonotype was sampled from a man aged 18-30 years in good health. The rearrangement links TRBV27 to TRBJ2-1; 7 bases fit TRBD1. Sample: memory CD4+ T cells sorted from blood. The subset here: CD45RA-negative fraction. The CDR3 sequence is CASSLMRTGDNEQFF. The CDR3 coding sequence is TGTGCCAGCAGTTTAATGAGGACAGGCGACAATGAGCAGTTCTTC.